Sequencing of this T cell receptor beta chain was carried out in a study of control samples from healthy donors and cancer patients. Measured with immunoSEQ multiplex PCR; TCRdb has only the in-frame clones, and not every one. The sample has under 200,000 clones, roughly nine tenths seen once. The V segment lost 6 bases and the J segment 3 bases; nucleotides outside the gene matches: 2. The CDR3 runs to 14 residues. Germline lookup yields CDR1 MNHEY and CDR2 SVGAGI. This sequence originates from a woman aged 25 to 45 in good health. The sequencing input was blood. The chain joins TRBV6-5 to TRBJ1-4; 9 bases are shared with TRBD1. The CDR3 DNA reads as TGTGCCAGCAGGACAGGGGGTTCTAATGAAAAACTGTTTTTT. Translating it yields CASRTGGSNEKLFF.